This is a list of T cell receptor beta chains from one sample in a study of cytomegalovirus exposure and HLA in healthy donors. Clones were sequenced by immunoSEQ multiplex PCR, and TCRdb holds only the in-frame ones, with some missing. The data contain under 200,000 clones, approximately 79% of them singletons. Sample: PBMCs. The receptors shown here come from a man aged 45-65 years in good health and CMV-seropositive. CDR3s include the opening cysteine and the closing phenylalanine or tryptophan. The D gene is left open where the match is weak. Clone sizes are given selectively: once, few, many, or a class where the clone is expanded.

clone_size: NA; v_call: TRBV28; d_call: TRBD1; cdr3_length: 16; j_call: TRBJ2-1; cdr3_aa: CASSLLGTVYYNEQFF; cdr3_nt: TGTGCCAGCAGTTTGCTCGGGACAGTATACTACAATGAGCAGTTCTTC
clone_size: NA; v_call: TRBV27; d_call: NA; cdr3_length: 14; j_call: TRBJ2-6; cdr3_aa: CASSFRAGANVLTF; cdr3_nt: TGTGCCAGCAGTTTCAGGGCTGGGGCCAACGTCCTGACTTTC
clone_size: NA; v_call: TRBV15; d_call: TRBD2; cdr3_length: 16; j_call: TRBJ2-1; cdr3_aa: CATSTWTSGGVDEQFF; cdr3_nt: TGTGCCACCAGCACCTGGACTAGCGGGGGTGTAGATGAGCAGTTCTTC
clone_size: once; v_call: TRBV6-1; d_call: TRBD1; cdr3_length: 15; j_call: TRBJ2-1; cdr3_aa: CASRFGTGALNEQFF; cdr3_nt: TGTGCCAGCAGATTCGGGACAGGGGCCCTCAATGAGCAGTTCTTC
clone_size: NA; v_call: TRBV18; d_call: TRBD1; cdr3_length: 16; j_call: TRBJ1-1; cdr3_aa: CASSPNLGQENTEAFF; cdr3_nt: TGTGCCAGCTCACCAAATCTGGGACAGGAAAACACTGAAGCTTTCTTT
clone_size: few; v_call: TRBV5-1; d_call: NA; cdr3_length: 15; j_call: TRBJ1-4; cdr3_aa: CASSLVRGTNEKLFF; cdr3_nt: TGCGCCAGCAGCTTGGTCAGGGGAACTAATGAAAAACTGTTTTTT
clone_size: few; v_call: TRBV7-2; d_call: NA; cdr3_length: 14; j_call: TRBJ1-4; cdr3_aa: CASSLEGRGEKLFF; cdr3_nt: TGTGCCAGCAGCTTAGAAGGGCGGGGTGAAAAACTGTTTTTT
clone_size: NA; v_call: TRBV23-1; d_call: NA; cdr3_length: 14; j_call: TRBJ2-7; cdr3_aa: CASSQSRGCYEQYF; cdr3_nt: TGCGCCAGCAGTCAATCCAGGGGTTGCTACGAGCAGTACTTC
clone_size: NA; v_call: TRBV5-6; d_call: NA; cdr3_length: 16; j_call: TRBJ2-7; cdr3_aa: CASSYGTRLLSYEQYF; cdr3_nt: TGTGCCAGCAGTTATGGGACACGACTTCTCTCCTACGAGCAGTACTTC
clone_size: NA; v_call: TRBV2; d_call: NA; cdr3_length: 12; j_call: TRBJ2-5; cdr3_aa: CASNPEGETQYF; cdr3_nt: TGTGCCAGCAATCCGGAGGGGGAGACCCAGTACTTC
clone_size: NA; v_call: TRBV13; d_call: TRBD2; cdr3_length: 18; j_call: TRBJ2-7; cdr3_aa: CASSLERGAEMLSYEQYF; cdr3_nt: TGTGCCAGCAGCTTAGAGCGGGGGGCCGAAATGTTATCCTACGAGCAGTACTTC
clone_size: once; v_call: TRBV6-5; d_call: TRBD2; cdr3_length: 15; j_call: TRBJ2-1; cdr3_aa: CASSRNSGAYNEQFF; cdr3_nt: TGTGCCAGCAGTCGAAACAGCGGGGCATACAATGAGCAGTTCTTC
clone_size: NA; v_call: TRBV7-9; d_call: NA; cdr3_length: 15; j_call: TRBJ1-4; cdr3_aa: CASSRSRQVIEKLFF; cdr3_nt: TGTGCCAGCAGCCGGTCGCGACAGGTCATTGAAAAACTGTTTTTT
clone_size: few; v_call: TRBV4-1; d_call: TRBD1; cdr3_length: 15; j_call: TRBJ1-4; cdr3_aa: CASSQGTGSNEKLFF; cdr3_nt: TGCGCCAGCAGCCAAGGGACAGGGTCTAATGAAAAACTGTTTTTT
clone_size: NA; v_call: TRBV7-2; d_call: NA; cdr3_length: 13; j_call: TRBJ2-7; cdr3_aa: CASSLQAMYEQYF; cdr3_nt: TGTGCCAGCAGCTTACAGGCTATGTACGAGCAGTACTTC
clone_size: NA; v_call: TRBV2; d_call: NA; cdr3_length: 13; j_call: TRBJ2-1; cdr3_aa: CASSRERELQQFF; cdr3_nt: TGTGCCAGCAGCCGAGAAAGGGAGCTACAGCAGTTCTTC
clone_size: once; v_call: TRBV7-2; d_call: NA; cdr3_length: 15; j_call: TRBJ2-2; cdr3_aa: CASSLPGQTAGELFF; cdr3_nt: TGTGCCAGCAGCTTACCGGGACAAACGGCCGGGGAGCTGTTTTTT
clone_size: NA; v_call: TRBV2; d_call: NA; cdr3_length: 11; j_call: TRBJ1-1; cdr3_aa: CASRSYTEAFF; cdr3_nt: TGTGCCAGCAGGAGCTACACTGAAGCTTTCTTT
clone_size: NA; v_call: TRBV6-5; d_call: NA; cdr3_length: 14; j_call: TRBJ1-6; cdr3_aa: CASSPTGYNSPLHF; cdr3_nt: TGTGCCAGCAGTCCTACAGGGTATAATTCACCCCTCCACTTT
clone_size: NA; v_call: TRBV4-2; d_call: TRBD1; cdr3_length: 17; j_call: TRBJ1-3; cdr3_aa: CASSQDSYRGSGNTIYF; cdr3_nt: TGTGCCAGCAGCCAAGACTCCTACAGGGGGTCTGGAAACACCATATATTTT
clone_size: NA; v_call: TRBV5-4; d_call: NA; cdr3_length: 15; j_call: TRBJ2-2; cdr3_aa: CASSLGRTNTGELFF; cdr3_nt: TGTGCCAGCAGCTTGGGCAGGACGAACACCGGGGAGCTGTTTTTT
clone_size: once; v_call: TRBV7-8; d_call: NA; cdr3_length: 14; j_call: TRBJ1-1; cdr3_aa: CASGLVPDSRGAFF; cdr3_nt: TGTGCCAGCGGCTTAGTCCCGGACAGCCGGGGCGCTTTCTTT
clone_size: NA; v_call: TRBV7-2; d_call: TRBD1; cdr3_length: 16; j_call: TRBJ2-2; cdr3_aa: CASRTGGPWNTGELFF; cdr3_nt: TGTGCCAGCAGGACAGGGGGCCCTTGGAACACCGGGGAGCTGTTTTTT
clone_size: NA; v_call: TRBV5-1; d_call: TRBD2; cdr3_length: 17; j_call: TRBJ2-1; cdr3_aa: CASSPGLAGAPYNEQFF; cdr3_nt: TGCGCCAGCAGCCCGGGACTAGCGGGGGCCCCCTACAATGAGCAGTTCTTC
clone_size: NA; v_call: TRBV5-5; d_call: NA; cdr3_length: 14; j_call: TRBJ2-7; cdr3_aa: CASSPGRATGEQYF; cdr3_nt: TGTGCCAGCAGCCCAGGTAGGGCGACGGGGGAGCAGTACTTC
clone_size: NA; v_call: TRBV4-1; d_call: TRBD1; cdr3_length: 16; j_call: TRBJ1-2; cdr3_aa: CASSQDRGRLPYGYTF; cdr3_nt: TGCGCCAGCAGCCAAGACAGGGGGCGACTTCCCTATGGCTACACCTTC
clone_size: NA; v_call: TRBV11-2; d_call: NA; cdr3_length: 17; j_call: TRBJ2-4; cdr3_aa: CASSLERFGGMKNIQYF; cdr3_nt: TGTGCCAGCAGCTTAGAAAGATTTGGCGGCATGAAAAACATTCAGTACTTC
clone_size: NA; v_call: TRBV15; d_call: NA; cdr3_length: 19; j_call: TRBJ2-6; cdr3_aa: CATSRDSTGLLSGANVLTF; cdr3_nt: TGTGCCACCAGCAGAGATTCGACAGGCCTCCTCTCTGGGGCCAACGTCCTGACTTTC
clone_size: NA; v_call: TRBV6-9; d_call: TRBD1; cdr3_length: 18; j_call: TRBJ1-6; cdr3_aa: CASSYSEDRGFYNSPLHF; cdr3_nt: TGTGCCAGCAGTTATTCAGAGGACAGGGGATTCTATAATTCACCCCTCCACTTT
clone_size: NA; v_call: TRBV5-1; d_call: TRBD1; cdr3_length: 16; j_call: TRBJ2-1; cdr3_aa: CASSFGTGSSYNEQFF; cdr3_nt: TGCGCCAGCAGCTTCGGGACAGGGAGCTCCTACAATGAGCAGTTCTTC
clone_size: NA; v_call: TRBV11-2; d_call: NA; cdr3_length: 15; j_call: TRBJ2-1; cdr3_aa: CASSLDRAGINEQFF; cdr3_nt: TGTGCCAGCAGCTTAGATCGGGCGGGGATCAATGAGCAGTTCTTC
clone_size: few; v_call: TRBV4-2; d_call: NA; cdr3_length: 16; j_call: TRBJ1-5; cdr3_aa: CASSPEGTGSDQPQHF; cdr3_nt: TGTGCCAGCAGCCCAGAAGGAACAGGGTCTGATCAGCCCCAGCATTTT
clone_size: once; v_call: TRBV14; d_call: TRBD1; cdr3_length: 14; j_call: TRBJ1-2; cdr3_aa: CASTETQGAQGYTF; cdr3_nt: TGTGCCAGCACCGAGACACAGGGGGCGCAAGGCTACACCTTC
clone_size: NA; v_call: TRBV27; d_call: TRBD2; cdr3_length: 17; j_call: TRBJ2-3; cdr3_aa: CASSLRQGRGGRGWLYF; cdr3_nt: TGTGCCAGCAGTTTACGCCAGGGCCGGGGGGGGAGAGGTTGGCTGTATTTT
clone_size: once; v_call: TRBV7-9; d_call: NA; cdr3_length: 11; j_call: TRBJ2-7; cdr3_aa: CASSFGTEQYF; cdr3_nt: TGTGCCAGCAGCTTCGGTACCGAGCAGTACTTC
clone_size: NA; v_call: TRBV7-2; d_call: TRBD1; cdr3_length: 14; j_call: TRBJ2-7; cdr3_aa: CASSSAGTAYEQYF; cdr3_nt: TGTGCCAGCAGCTCCGCCGGGACAGCCTACGAGCAGTACTTC
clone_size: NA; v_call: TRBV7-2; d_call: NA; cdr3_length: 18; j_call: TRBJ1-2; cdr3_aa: CASSLVIHIRNGVGGYTF; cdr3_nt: TGTGCCAGCAGCTTAGTTATACATATCAGGAACGGCGTAGGTGGCTACACCTTC
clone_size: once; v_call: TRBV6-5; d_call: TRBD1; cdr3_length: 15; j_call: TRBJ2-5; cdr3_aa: CASRSGQGLQETQYF; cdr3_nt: TGTGCCAGTCGGAGCGGACAGGGGCTCCAAGAGACCCAGTACTTC
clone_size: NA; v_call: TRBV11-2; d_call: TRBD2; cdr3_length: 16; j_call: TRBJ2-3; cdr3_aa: CASSFLPSGEADTQYF; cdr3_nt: TGTGCCAGCAGCTTCTTGCCTAGCGGGGAGGCAGATACGCAGTATTTT
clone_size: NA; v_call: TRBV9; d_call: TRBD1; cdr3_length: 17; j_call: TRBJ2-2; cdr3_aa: CASSQRGQGVNTGELFF; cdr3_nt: TGTGCCAGCAGCCAAAGGGGACAGGGGGTTAACACCGGGGAGCTGTTTTTT